This T cell receptor beta chain is from a study of shared clonotypes between healthy human individuals. The germline CDR1 and CDR2 sequences are ENHRY and SYGVKD. This CDR3 is built from 12 residues. Between the trimmed V and J ends, which lost 6 bases and 4 bases, there was a span of 9 bases. CD45RO-negative cells were positively selected for CCR7, leaving out terminally differentiated effector memory CD45RA+ cells. Those who donated were healthy HIV-negative adults, with no recent acute infections or vaccinations reported. Each sample came from a Caucasian adult donor living in Nashville, Tennessee. As for this clone: The antigen is unknown.

Findings and limits, study-wide: Naive subsets generally had larger estimated richness than memory subsets.

Clones were sequenced by immunoSEQ multiplex PCR, and TCRdb holds only the in-frame ones, with some missing. The data show about 2.1 million clones, 93% seen once. The chain joins TRBV10-3 to TRBJ2-5, with D maybe TRBD1 (6 bases). The TCR sequence derives from a man aged 18 to 29 in good health. Some clones in this sample may be carry-over from other donors' samples. The sample taken for sequencing was naive CD8+ T cells from PBMCs. CDR3 sequence: CAIRGQGETQYF. The CDR3 DNA reads TGTGCCATCAGGGGACAAGGAGAGACCCAGTACTTC.